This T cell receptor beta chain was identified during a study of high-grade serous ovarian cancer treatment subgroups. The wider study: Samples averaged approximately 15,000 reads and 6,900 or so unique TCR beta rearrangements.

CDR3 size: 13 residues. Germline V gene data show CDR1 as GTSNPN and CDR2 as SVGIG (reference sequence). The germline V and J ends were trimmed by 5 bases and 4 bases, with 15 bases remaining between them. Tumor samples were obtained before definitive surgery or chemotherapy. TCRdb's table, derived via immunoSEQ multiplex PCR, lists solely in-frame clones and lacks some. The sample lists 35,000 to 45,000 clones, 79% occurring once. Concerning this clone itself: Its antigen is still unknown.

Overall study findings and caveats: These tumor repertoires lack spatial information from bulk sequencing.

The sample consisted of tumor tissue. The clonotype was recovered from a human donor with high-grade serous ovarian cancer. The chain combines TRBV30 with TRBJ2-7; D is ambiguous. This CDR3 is CAWASGLFYEQYF. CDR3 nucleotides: TGTGCCTGGGCTTCCGGTCTTTTTTACGAGCAGTACTTC. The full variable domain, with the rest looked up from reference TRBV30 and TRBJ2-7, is SQTIHQWPATLVQPVGSPLSLECTVEGTSNPNLYWYRQAAGRGLQLLFYSVGIGQISSEVPQNLSASRPQDRQFILSSKKLLLSDSGFYLCAWASGLFYEQYFGPGTRLTVT.